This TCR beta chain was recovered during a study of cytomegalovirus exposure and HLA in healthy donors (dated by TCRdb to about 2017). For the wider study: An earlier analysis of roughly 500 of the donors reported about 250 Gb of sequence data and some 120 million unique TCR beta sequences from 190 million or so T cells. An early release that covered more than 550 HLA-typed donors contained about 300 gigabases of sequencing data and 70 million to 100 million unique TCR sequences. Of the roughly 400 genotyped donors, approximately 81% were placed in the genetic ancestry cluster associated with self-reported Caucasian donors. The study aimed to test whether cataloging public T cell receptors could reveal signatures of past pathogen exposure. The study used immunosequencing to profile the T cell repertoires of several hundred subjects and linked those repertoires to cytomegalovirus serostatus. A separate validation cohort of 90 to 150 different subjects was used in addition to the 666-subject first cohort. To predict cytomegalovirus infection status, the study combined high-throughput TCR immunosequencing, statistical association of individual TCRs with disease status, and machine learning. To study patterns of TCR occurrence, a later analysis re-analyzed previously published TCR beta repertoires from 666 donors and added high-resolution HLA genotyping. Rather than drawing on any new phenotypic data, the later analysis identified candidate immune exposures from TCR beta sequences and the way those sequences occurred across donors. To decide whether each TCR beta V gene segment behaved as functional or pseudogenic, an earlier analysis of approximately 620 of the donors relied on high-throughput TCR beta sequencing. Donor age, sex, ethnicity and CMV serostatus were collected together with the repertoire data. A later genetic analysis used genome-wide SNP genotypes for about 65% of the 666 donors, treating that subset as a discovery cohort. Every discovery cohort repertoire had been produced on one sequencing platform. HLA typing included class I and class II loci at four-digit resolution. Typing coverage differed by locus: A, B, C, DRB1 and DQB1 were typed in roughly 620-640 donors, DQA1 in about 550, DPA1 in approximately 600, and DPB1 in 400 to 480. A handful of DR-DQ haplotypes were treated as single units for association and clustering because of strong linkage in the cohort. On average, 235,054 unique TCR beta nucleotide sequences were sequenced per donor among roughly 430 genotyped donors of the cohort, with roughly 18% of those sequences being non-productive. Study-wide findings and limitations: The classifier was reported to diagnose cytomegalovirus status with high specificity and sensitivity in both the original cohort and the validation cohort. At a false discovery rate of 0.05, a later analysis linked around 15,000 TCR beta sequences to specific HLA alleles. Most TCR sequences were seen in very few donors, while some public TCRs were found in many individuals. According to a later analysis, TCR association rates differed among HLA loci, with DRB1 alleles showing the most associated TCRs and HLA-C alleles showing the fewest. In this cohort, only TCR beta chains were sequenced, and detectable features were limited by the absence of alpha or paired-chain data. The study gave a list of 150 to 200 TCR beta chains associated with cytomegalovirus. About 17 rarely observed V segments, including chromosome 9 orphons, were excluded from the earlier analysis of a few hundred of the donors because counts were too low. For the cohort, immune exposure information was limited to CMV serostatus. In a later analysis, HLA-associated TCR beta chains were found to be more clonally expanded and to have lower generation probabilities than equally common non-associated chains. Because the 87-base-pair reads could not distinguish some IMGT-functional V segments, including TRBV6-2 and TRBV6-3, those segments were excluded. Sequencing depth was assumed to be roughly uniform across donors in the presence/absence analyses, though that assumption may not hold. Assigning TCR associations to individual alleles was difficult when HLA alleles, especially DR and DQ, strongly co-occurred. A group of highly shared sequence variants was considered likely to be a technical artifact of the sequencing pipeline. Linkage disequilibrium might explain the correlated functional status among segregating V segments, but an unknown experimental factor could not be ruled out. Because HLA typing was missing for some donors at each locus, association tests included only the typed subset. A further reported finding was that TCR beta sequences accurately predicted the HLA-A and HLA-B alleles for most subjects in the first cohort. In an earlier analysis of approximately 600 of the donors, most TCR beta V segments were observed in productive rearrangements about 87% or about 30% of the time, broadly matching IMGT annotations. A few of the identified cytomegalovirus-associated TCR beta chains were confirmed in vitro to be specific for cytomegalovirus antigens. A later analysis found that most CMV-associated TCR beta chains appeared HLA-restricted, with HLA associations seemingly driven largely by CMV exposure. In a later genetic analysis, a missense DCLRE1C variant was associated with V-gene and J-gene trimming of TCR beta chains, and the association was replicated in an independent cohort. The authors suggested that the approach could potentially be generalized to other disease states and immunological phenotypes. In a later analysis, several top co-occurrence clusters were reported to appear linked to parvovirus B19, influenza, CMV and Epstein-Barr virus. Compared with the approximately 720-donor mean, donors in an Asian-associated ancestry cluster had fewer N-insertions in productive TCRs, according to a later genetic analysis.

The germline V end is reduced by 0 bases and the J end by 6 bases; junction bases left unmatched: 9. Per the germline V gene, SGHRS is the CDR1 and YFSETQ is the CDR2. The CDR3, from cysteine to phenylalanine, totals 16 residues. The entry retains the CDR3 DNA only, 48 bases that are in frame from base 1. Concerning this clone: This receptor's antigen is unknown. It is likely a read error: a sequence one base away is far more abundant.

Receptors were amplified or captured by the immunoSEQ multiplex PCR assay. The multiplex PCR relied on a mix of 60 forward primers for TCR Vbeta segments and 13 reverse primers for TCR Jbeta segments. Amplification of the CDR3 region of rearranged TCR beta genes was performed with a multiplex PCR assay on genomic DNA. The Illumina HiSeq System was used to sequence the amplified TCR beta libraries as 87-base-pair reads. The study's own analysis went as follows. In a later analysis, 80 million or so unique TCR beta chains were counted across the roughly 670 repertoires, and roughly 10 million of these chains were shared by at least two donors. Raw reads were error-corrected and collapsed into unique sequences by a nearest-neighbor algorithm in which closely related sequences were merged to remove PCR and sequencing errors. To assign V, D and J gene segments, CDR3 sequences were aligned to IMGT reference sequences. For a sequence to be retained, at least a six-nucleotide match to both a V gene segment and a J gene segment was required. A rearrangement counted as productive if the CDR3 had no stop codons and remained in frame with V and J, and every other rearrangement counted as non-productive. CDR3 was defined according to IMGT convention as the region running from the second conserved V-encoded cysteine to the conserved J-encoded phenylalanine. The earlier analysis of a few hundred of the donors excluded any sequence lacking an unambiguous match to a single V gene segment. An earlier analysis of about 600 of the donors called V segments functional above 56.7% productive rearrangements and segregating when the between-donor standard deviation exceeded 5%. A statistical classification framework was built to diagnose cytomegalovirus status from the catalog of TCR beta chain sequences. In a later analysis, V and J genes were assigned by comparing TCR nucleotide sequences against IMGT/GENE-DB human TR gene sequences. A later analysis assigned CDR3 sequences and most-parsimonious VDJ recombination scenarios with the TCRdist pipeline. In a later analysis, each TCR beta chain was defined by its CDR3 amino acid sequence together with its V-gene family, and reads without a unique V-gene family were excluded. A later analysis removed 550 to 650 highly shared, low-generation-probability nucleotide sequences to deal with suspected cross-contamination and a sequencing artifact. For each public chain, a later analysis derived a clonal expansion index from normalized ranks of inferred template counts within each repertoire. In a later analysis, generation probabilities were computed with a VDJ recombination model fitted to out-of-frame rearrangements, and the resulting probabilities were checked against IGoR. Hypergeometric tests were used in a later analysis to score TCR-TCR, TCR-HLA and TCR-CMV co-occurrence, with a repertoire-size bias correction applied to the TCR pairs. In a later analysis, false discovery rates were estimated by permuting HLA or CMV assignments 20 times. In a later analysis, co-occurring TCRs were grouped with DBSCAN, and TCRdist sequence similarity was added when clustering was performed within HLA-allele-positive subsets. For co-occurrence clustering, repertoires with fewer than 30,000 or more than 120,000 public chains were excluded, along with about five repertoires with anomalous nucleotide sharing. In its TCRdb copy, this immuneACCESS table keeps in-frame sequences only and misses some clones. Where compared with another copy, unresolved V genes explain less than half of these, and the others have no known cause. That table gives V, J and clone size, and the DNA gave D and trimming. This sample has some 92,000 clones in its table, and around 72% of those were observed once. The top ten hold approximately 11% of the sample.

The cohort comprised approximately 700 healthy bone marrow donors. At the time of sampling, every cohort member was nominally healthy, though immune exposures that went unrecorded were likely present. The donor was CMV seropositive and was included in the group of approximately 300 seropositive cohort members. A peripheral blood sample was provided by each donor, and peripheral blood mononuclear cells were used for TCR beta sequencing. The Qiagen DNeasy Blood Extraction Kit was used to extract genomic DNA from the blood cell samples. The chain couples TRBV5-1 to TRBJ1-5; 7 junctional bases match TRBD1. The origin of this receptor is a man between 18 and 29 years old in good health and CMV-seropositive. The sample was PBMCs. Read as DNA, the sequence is TGCGCCAGCAGCTTGGAGACAGGGCCGACCGGTCAGCCCCAGCATTTT. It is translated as CASSLETGPTGQPQHF.